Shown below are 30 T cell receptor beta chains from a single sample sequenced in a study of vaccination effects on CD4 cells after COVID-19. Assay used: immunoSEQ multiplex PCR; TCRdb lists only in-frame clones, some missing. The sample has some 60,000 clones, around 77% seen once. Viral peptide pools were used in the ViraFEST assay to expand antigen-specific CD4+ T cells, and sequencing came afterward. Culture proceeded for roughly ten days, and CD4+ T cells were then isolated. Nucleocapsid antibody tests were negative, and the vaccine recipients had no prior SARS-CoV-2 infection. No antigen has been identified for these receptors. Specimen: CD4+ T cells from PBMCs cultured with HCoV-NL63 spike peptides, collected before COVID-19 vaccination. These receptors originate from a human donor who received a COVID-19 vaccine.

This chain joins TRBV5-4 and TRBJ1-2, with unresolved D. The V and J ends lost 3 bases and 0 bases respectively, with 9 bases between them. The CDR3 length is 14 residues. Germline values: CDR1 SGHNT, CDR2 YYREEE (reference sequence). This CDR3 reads CASSSDVSNYGYTF. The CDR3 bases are TGTGCCAGCAGCTCGGATGTATCTAACTATGGCTACACCTTC.

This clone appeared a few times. The DNA for the CDR3 is TGTGCCTGGAGAATGGACGGTTACACCGGGGAGCTGTTTTTT. This codes for CAWRMDGYTGELFF. V usage is TRBV30 and J usage is TRBJ2-2; D gene ambiguous. Trimming shortened V by 3 bases and J by 3 bases, and 11 bases separated the two germline ends. Germline CDR1 and CDR2: GTSNPN and SVGIG (reference sequence). CDR3 length: 14 amino acids.

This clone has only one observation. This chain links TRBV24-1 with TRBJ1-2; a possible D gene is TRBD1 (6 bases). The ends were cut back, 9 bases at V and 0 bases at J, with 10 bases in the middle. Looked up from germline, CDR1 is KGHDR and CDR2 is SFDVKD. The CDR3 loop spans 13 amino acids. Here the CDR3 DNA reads TGTGCCACCTCCGGGACACCTAACTATGGCTACACCTTC. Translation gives CATSGTPNYGYTF.

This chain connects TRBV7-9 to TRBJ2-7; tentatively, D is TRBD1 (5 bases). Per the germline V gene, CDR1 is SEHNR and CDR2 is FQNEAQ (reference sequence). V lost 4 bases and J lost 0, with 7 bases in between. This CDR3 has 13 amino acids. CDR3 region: CASSYDSSYEQYV. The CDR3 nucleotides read TGTGCCAGCAGCTACGACAGCTCCTACGAGCAGTACGTC.

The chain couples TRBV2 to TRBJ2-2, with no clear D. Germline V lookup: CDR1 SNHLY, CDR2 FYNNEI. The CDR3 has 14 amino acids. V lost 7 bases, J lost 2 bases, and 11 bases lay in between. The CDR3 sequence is CASTTTLNTGELFF. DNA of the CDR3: TGTGCCAGCACAACCACCTTAAACACCGGGGAGCTGTTTTTT.

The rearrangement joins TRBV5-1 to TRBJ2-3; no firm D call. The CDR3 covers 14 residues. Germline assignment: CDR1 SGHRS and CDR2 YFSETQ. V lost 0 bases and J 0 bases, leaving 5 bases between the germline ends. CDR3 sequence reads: CASSLAPSTDTQYF. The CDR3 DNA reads TGCGCCAGCAGCTTGGCCCCGAGCACAGATACGCAGTATTTT.

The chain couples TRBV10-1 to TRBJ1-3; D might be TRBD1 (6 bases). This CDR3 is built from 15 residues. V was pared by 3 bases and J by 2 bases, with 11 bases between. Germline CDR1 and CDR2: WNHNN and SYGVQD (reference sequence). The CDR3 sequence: CASSDFPGAGNTIYF. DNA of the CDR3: TGCGCCAGCAGTGATTTTCCAGGGGCTGGAAACACCATATATTTT.

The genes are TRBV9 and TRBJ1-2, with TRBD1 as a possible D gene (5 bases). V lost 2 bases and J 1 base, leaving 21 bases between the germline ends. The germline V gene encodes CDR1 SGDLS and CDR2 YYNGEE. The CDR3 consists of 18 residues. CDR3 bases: TGTGCCAGCAGCGTCGGGACCCAAGAATGGGTAGTTAACTATGGCTACACCTTC. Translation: CASSVGTQEWVVNYGYTF.

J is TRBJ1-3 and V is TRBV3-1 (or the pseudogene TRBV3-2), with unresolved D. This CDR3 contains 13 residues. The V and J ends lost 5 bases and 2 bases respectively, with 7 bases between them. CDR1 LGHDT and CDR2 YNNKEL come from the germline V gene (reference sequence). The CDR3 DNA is TGTGCCAGCAGCGAGAACGCTGGAAACACCATATATTTT. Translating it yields CASSENAGNTIYF.

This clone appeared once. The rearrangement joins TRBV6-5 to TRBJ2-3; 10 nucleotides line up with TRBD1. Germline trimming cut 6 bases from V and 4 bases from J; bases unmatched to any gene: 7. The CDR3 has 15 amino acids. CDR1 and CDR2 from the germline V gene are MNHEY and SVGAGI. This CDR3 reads CASRDGQGGSDTQYF. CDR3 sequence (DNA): TGTGCCAGCAGAGACGGACAGGGGGGATCAGATACGCAGTATTTT.

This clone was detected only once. Here the CDR3 reads CASSIEFWDRGLHEQFF. CDR3 nucleotide sequence: TGTGCCAGTAGTATAGAGTTCTGGGACAGGGGCCTCCATGAGCAGTTCTTC. The chain links TRBV19 to TRBJ2-1; TRBD1 aligns across 10 bases. Germline V gives CDR1 LNHDA, CDR2 SQIVND (reference sequence). This CDR3 comprises 17 residues. The V gene end was trimmed by 0 bases and the J gene end by 8 bases; junction bases not matched to a gene: 10.

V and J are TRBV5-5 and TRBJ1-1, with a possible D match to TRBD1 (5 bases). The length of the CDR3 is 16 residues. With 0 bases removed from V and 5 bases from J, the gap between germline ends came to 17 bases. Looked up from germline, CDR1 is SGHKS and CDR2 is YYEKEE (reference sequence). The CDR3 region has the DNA TGTGCCAGCAGCTTGGGGGAAGGGGTCGAGGAGACTGAAGCTTTCTTT. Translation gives CASSLGEGVEETEAFF. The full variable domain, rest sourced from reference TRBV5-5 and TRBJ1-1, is DAGVTQSPTHLIKTRGQQVTLRCSPISGHKSVSWYQQVLGQGPQFIFQYYEKEERGRGNFPDRFSARQFPNYSSELNVNALLLGDSALYLCASSLGEGVEETEAFFGQGTRLTVV.

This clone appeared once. As DNA, the CDR3 is TGTGCCAGCTCGCCCGGGACAGATGACATTCAGTACTTC. Translating it yields CASSPGTDDIQYF. This chain joins TRBV18 and TRBJ2-4; 7 nucleotides line up with TRBD1. There are 13 residues in the CDR3. V was clipped by 6 bases and J by 8 bases; unmatched bases: 7. Germline V CDR1 and CDR2: KGHSH, LQKENI.

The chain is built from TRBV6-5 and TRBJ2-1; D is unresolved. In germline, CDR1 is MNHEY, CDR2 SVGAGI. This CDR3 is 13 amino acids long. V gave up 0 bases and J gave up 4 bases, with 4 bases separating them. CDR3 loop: CASSYSRYNEQFF. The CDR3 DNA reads TGTGCCAGCAGTTACTCGAGATACAATGAGCAGTTCTTC.

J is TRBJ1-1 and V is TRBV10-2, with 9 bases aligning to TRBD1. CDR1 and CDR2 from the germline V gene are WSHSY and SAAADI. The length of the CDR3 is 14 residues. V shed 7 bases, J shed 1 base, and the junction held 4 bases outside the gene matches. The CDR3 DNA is TGCGCCAGCACCGACAGGGGGAGGAACACTGAAGCTTTCTTT. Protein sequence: CASTDRGRNTEAFF.

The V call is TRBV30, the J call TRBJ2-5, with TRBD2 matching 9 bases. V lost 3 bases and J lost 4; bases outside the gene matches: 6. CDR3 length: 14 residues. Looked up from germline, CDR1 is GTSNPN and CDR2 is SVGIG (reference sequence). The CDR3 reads CAWRTSGVRETQYF. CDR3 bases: TGTGCCTGGAGGACTAGCGGTGTTCGAGAGACCCAGTACTTC.

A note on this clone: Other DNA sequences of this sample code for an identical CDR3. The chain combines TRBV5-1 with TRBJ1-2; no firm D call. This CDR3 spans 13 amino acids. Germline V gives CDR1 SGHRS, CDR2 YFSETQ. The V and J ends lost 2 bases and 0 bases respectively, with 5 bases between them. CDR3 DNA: TGCGCCAGCAGCTTAGATCCTAACTATGGCTACACCTTC. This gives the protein CASSLDPNYGYTF. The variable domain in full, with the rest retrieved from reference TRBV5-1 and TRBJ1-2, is KAGVTQTPRYLIKTRGQQVTLSCSPISGHRSVSWYQQTPGQGLQFLFEYFSETQRNKGNFPGRFSGRQFSNSRSEMNVSTLELGDSALYLCASSLDPNYGYTFGSGTRLTVV.

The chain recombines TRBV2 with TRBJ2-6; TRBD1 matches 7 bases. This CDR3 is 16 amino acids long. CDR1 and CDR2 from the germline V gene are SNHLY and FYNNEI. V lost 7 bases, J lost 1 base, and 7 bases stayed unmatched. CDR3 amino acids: CASKRDRASGANVLTF. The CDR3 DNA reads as TGTGCCAGCAAGCGAGACAGGGCATCTGGGGCCAACGTCCTGACTTTC. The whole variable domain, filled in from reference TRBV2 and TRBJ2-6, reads EPEVTQTPSHQVTQMGQEVILRCVPISNHLYFYWYRQILGQKVEFLVSFYNNEISEKSEIFDDQFSVERPDGSNFTLKIRSTKLEDSAMYFCASKRDRASGANVLTFGAGSRLTVL.

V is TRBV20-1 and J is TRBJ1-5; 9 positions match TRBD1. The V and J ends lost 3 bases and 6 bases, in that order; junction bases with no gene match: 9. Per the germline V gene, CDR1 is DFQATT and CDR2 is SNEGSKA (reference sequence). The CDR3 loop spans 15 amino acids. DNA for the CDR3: TGCAGTGCTAGTGCCGGGACAGGGATAAGTCAGCCCCAGCATTTT. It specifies CSASAGTGISQPQHF.

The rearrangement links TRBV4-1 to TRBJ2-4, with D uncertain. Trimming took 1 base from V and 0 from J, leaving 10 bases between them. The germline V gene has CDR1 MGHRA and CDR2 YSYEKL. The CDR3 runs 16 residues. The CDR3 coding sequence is TGCGCCAGCAGCCAAGGAACCGCCCTAGCCAAAAACATTCAGTACTTC. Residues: CASSQGTALAKNIQYF.

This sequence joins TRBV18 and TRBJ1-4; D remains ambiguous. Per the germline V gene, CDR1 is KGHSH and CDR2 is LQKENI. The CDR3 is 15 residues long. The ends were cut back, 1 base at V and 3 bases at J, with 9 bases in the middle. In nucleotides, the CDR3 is TGTGCCAGCTCACCACTGGGGTTTTCTAATGAAAAACTGTTTTTT. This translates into CASSPLGFSNEKLFF.

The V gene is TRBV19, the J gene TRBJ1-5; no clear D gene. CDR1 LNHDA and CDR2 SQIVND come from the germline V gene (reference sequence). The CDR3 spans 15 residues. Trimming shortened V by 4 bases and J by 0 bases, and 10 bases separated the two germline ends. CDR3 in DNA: TGTGCCAGTAGTAAGCTAGGACTTAGCAATCAGCCCCAGCATTTT. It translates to CASSKLGLSNQPQHF.

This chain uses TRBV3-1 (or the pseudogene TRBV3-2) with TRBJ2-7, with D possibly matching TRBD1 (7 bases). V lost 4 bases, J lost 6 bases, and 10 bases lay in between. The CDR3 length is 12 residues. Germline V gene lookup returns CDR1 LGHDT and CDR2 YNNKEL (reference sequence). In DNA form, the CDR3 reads TGTGCCAGCAGCCTCCAGGGGGGCGAGCAGTACGTC. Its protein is CASSLQGGEQYV.

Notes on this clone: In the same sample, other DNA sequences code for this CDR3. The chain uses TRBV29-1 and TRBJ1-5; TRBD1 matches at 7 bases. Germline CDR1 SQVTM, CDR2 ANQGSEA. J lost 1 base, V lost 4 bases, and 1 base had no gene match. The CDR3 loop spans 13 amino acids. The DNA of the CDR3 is TGCAGCGTTGGGACAGGAAGCAATCAGCCCCAGCATTTT. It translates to CSVGTGSNQPQHF.

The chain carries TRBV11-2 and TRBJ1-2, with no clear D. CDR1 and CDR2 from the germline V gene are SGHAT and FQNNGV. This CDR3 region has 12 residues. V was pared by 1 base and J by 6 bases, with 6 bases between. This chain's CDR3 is CASSLVGNGYTF. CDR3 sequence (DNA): TGTGCCAGCAGCTTAGTGGGGAATGGCTACACCTTC. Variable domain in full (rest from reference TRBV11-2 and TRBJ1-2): EAGVAQSPRYKIIEKRQSVAFWCNPISGHATLYWYQQILGQGPKLLIQFQNNGVVDDSQLPKDRFSAERLKGVDSTLKIQPAKLEDSAVYLCASSLVGNGYTFGSGTRLTVV.

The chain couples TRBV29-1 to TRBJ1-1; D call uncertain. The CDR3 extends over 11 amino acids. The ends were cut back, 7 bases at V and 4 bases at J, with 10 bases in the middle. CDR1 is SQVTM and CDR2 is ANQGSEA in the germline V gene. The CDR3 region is CSGGRSTEAFF. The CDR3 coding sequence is TGCAGCGGGGGTCGGTCCACTGAAGCTTTCTTT.

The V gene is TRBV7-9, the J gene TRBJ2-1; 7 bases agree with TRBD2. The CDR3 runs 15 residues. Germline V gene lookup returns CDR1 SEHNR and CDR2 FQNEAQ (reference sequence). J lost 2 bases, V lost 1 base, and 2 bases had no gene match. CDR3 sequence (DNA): TGTGCCAGCAGCTTAGACCGGGGGGCCTACAATGAGCAGTTCTTC. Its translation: CASSLDRGAYNEQFF.

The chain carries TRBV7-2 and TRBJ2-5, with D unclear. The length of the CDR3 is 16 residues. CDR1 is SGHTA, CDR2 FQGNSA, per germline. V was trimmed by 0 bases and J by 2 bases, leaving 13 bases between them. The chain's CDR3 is CASSLASGSLQETQYF. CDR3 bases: TGTGCCAGCAGCTTAGCTTCGGGCAGCCTTCAAGAGACCCAGTACTTC.

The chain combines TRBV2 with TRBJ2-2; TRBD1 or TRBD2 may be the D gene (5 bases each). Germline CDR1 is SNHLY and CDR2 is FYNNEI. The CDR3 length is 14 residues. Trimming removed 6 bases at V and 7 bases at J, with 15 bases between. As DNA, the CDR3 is TGTGCCAGCAGAGTCGGGACGGCCAACGGGGAGCTGTTTTTT. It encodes CASRVGTANGELFF.

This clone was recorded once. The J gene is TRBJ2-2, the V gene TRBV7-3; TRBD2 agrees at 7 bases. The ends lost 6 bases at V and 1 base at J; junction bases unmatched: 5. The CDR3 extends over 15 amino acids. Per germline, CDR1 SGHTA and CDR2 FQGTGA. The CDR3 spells CASSHRGGNTGELFF. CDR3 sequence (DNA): TGTGCCAGCAGTCACCGCGGGGGGAACACCGGGGAGCTGTTTTTT.